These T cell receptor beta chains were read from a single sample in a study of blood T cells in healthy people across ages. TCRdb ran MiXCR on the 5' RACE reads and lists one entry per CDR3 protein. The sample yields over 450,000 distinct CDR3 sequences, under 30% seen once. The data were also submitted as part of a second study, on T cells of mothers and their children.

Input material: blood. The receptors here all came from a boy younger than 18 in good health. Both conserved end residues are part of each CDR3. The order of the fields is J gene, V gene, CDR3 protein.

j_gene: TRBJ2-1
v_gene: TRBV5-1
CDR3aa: CASSLEIGRSSYNEQFF

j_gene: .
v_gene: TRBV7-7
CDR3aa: CASSPGTSGHNYEQYF

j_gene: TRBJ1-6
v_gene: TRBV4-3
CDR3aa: CASSQDLAGVRSPLHF

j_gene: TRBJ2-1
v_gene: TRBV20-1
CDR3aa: CSASSGGAYNEQFF

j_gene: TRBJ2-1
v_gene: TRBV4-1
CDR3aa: CTSSQGLAGNNEQFF

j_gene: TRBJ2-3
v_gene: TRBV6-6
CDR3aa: CASIDRGADTQYF

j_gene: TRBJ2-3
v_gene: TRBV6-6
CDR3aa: CAGPDYHTDTQYF

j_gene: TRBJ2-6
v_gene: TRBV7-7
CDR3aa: CASSLSPYRGVKGANVLTF

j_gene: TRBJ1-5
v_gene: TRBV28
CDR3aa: CASSSPTGFQPQHF

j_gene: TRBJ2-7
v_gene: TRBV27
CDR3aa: CASSYGRGPYEQYF

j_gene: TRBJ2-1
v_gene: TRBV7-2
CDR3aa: CASSFSGTPLNEQFF

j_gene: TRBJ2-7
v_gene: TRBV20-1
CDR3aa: CSARDSSGSYEQYF

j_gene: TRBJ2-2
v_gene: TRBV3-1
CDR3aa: CASSRTGRELFF

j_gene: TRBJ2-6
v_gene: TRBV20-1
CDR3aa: CSATSAQPQTHPDKNSGANVLTF

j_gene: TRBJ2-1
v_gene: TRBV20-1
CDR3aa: CSAALGRGLYNEQFF

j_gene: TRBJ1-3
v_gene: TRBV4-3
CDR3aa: CASSQGQGATGNTIYF

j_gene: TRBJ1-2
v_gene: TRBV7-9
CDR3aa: CASTTATGFMAGYTF

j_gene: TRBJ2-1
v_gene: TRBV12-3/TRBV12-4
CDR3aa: CASSRTSGALFTYNEQFF

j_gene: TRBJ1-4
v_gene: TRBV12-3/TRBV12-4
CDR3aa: CASSPQPYRSKKLFF

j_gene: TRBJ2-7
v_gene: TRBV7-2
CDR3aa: CASSQAVTSPYEQYF

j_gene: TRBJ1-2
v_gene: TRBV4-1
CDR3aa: CASSQGQRNYGYTF

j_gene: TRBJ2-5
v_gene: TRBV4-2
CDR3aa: CASSQAPRGIETQYF

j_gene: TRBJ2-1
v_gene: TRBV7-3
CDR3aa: CASSWALGGDNEQFF

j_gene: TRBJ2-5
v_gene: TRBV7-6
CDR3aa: CASSPWDGYPQETQYF

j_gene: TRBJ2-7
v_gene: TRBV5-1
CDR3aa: CASSRGLRTGGSYEQYF

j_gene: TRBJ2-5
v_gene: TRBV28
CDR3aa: CASRLYASGRETQYF

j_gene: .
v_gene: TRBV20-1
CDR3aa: CSARDRLAGLSYEQYF

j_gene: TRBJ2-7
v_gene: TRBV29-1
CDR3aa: CSVVAENYEQYF

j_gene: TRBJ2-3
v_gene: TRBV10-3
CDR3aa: CAISVAGVSDTQYF

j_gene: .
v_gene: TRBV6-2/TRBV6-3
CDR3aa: CASSYSSSASGDQRDEQFF

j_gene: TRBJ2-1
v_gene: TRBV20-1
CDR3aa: CSARRTSGLSSYNEQFF

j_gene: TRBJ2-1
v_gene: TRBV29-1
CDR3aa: CSVERAGGQFF

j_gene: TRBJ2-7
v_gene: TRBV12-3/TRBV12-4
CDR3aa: CASSPISGTYERYF

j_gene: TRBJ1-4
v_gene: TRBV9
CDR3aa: CASSPEAATNEKLFF

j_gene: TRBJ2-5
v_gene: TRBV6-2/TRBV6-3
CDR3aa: CASSYPETQYF

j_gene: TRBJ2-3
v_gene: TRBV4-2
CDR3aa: CASSESSGSPDTQYF

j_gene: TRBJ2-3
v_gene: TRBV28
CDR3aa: CASRSTDTQYF

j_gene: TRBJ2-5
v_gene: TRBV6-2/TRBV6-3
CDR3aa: CASSSGQARGAQYF

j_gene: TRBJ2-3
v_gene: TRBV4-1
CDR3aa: CASKEAGLAADTQYF

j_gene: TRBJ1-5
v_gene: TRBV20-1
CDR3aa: CSASRQGRSQPQHF